This passage covers 10 T cell receptor beta chains from one sample sequenced in a study of blood T cell repertoires in COVID-19. Sequenced by immunoSEQ multiplex PCR; TCRdb stores in-frame clones only, minus some. Of about 360,000 clones in the sample, 81% are singletons; the top ten hold more than 0.95%. Sequencing input: peripheral blood. Receptor source: a human donor with acute or convalescent COVID-19. The donor label of this sample is uncertain.

The rearrangement joins TRBV27 to TRBJ2-3; tentative D call: TRBD2 (5 bases). Deletions cut 5 bases from V and 3 bases from J, with 9 bases between. The CDR3 loop spans 13 amino acids. In germline, CDR1 is MNHEY, CDR2 SMNVEV (reference sequence). The CDR3 DNA reads TGTGCCAGCAGTATAGCGCGAACAGATACGCAGTATTTT. It yields the protein CASSIARTDTQYF.

This clone has more than one count but fewer than ten. The genes are TRBV7-9 and TRBJ1-2, with 7 positions matching TRBD1. The germline V gene encodes CDR1 SEHNR and CDR2 FQNEAQ (reference sequence). Unmatched junction bases numbered 12, after V lost 5 bases and J lost 0 bases. This CDR3 is built from 17 residues. CDR3 DNA: TGTGCCAGCAGCCCTGAATTAGGACAGGTAGCTAACTATGGCTACACCTTC. Its translation is CASSPELGQVANYGYTF.

Written as DNA, the CDR3 is TGTGCCAGCAGTTTACAGGGAAGGGGAACTGAAGCTTTCTTT. It yields the protein CASSLQGRGTEAFF. The chain has TRBV27 and TRBJ1-1; TRBD1 is a possible D gene (5 bases). Trimming shortened V by 2 bases and J by 5 bases, and 12 bases separated the two germline ends. This CDR3 spans 14 amino acids. CDR1 and CDR2 from the germline V gene are MNHEY and SMNVEV (reference sequence).

The V gene is TRBV19, the J gene TRBJ2-1; TRBD1 matches 7 bases. The CDR3 has 18 residues. Trimming at V came to 1 base and at J to 5 bases, leaving 14 bases not matched to a gene. Germline CDR1 is LNHDA and CDR2 is SQIVND (reference sequence). The CDR3 region is CASSIGLRGRSVNNEQFF. CDR3 in DNA: TGTGCCAGTAGTATAGGCCTTAGGGGGCGTTCGGTAAACAATGAGCAGTTCTTC.

The chain links TRBV28 to TRBJ1-6; TRBD1 agrees at 8 bases. Germline assignment: CDR1 MDHEN and CDR2 SYDVKM. The CDR3 is made up of 15 amino acids. Trimming at V came to 5 bases and at J to 7 bases, leaving 7 bases not matched to a gene. This chain's CDR3 is CASSGGQGRNSPLHF. The CDR3 DNA follows: TGTGCCAGCAGTGGAGGACAGGGACGGAATTCACCCCTCCACTTT.

The chain carries TRBV4-2 and TRBJ1-5; D unclear. V was clipped by 0 bases and J by 0 bases, with 6 bases between them. The germline gives CDR1 LGHNA, CDR2 YNFKEQ. This CDR3 has 15 amino acids. The DNA of the CDR3 is TGTGCCAGCAGCCAAGAAATGTATAGCAATCAGCCCCAGCATTTT. Amino acids: CASSQEMYSNQPQHF.

The chain recombines TRBV11-2 with TRBJ2-1, with D possibly matching TRBD1 (6 bases). V was cut by 1 base and J by 9 bases, with 13 bases left in between. The CDR3 loop spans 14 amino acids. Germline V gene data show CDR1 as SGHAT and CDR2 as FQNNGV. DNA of the CDR3: TGTGCCAGCAGCTTAGGGGGGCGGTCGGGTGAGCAGTTCTTC. This sequence encodes CASSLGGRSGEQFF. Together with reference TRBV11-2 and TRBJ2-1, the CDR3 gives the full variable domain: EAGVAQSPRYKIIEKRQSVAFWCNPISGHATLYWYQQILGQGPKLLIQFQNNGVVDDSQLPKDRFSAERLKGVDSTLKIQPAKLEDSAVYLCASSLGGRSGEQFFGPGTRLTVL.

This chain connects TRBV4-1 to TRBJ2-5; 10 bases map to TRBD2. Germline trimming cut 1 base from V and 1 base from J; bases unmatched to any gene: 9. The CDR3 runs to 18 residues. CDR1 and CDR2 (germline): MGHRA, YSYEKL. The CDR3 DNA follows: TGCGCCAGCAGCCAAGCCCCTAGCGGGAGTCCCTCCCAAGAGACCCAGTACTTC. Amino acid sequence: CASSQAPSGSPSQETQYF.

J is TRBJ2-1 and V is TRBV7-9; D perhaps matches TRBD2 (6 bases). The CDR3 consists of 15 residues. The germline gives CDR1 SEHNR, CDR2 FQNEAQ (reference sequence). V gave up 5 bases and J gave up 4 bases, with 15 bases separating them. CDR3 in amino acids: CASSPGDGVYNEQFF. Here the CDR3 DNA reads TGTGCCAGCAGCCCGGGGGACGGGGTGTACAATGAGCAGTTCTTC.

The chain links TRBV5-6 to TRBJ2-2, with 11 bases that match TRBD2. V was pared by 0 bases and J by 5 bases, with 9 bases of the junction left unmatched. The germline V gene encodes CDR1 SGHDT and CDR2 YYEEEE. CDR3 length equals 18 residues. The DNA for the CDR3 is TGTGCCAGCAGCTTGGCCGCGGGGACTAGCGGTAATACCGGGGAGCTGTTTTTT. This translates into CASSLAAGTSGNTGELFF.